A selection of T cell receptor beta chains follows, all from one sample in a study of control samples from healthy donors and cancer patients. Data came from immunoSEQ multiplex PCR; TCRdb stores just in-frame clones and leaves some out. Seen here are about 180,000 clones, around nine tenths observed once, and the top ten hold approximately 1.5%. The specimen sequenced was blood. Receptors were obtained from a man aged 25 to 40 in good health. Each CDR3 is given with its conserved first and last residue. The D gene is left open where the match is weak. Part of the rows lack a size; the others show once, few, many or a class for expanded clones.

V: TRBV6-5
J: TRBJ2-7
D: NA
size: NA
DNA: TGTGCCAGCAGTAAACTCCCGGGCACCTACGAGCAGTACTTC
CDR3: CASSKLPGTYEQYF

V: TRBV6-4
J: TRBJ2-7
D: TRBD1
size: NA
DNA: TGTGCCAGCAGCGACGACAGGGGCGAGCAGTACTTC
CDR3: CASSDDRGEQYF

V: TRBV9
J: TRBJ2-1
D: NA
size: NA
DNA: TGTGCCAGCAGCGTAGATTCAGGGGTCCATGAGCAGTTCTTC
CDR3: CASSVDSGVHEQFF

V: TRBV7-9
J: TRBJ2-1
D: TRBD2
size: NA
DNA: TGTGCCAGCAGCGAAAGACTAGCGGGGGTCCGCGGGAATGAGCAGTTCTTC
CDR3: CASSERLAGVRGNEQFF

V: TRBV27
J: TRBJ1-2
D: TRBD1
size: NA
DNA: TGTGCCAGCCGTTGGACAGGCCGCCCTAAGTACGGCTACACCTTC
CDR3: CASRWTGRPKYGYTF

V: TRBV4-2
J: TRBJ1-5
D: NA
size: NA
DNA: TGTGCCAGCAGCCCCATCTCGGATAGCAATCAGCCCCAGCATTTT
CDR3: CASSPISDSNQPQHF

V: TRBV5-1
J: TRBJ1-1
D: NA
size: NA
DNA: TGCGCCAGCAGCTTGGCAATGTGGAACACTGAAGCTTTCTTT
CDR3: CASSLAMWNTEAFF

V: TRBV6-4
J: TRBJ1-2
D: TRBD1
size: once
DNA: TGTGCCAGCAGTGCCCTACCCGGGACAGCTGGCTACACCTTC
CDR3: CASSALPGTAGYTF

V: TRBV30
J: TRBJ1-4
D: NA
size: NA
DNA: TGTGCCTGGAGTGCACAAATGGGAGAAAAACTGTTTTTT
CDR3: CAWSAQMGEKLFF

V: TRBV3-1/TRBV3-2
J: TRBJ2-4
D: NA
size: NA
DNA: TGTGCCAGCAGCCAAGGAAGGGGGGGCTTCGGCAAAAACATTCAGTACTTC
CDR3: CASSQGRGGFGKNIQYF

V: TRBV1
J: TRBJ2-7
D: NA
size: NA
DNA: TGCACCAGCAGCCCAACGGGAGCGGGAGCTTCTGGCGAGCAGTACTTC
CDR3: CTSSPTGAGASGEQYF

V: TRBV7-3
J: TRBJ2-3
D: NA
size: NA
DNA: TGTGCCAGCAGCTCGGTGGGAGGTAGTATAGATACGCAGTATTTT
CDR3: CASSSVGGSIDTQYF

V: TRBV7-2
J: TRBJ2-5
D: NA
size: once
DNA: TGTGCCAGCAGCTTAGCTAGTGATGAGACCCAGTACTTC
CDR3: CASSLASDETQYF

V: TRBV11-2
J: TRBJ1-3
D: TRBD1
size: once
DNA: TGTGCCAGCAGCAACCCTGGACAGGGGGCTGGAAACACCATATATTTT
CDR3: CASSNPGQGAGNTIYF

V: TRBV10-1
J: TRBJ2-1
D: TRBD1
size: NA
DNA: TGCGCCAGCATCGGGACAGGGGAACCCTACAATGAGCAGTTCTTC
CDR3: CASIGTGEPYNEQFF

V: TRBV27
J: TRBJ1-1
D: NA
size: NA
DNA: TGTGCCAGCAGTACCTCGGGGGAAGCTTTCTTT
CDR3: CASSTSGEAFF

V: TRBV4-2
J: TRBJ1-1
D: NA
size: once
DNA: TGTGCCAGCAGCCAAGATTATGGGTCTGAAGCTTTCTTT
CDR3: CASSQDYGSEAFF

V: TRBV4-2
J: TRBJ2-2
D: NA
size: NA
DNA: TGTGCCAGCAGCCAAGAGGCCGGGGGCACCGGGGAGCTGTTTTTT
CDR3: CASSQEAGGTGELFF

V: TRBV10-3
J: TRBJ2-5
D: NA
size: NA
DNA: TGTGCCATCAGGGGACATCTACAAGAGACCCAGTACTTC
CDR3: CAIRGHLQETQYF

V: TRBV6-5
J: TRBJ2-1
D: NA
size: NA
DNA: TGTGCCAGCAGTTACCAGACTCCAAGTCGAGGTGAGCAGTTCTTC
CDR3: CASSYQTPSRGEQFF

V: TRBV7-2
J: TRBJ2-2
D: TRBD2
size: NA
DNA: TGTGCCAGCAGCTTAGATCCCAGCGGGAGGTTTCTGTTTTTT
CDR3: CASSLDPSGRFLFF

V: TRBV7-9
J: TRBJ2-7
D: NA
size: NA
DNA: TGTGCCAGCAGCCCAGGGACTCGGGGAGAGCAGTACTTC
CDR3: CASSPGTRGEQYF

V: TRBV5-1
J: TRBJ1-2
D: NA
size: NA
DNA: TGCGCCAGCAGCTTGGGACAGGATGGGTATGGCTACACCTTC
CDR3: CASSLGQDGYGYTF

V: TRBV9
J: TRBJ2-7
D: NA
size: NA
DNA: TGTGCCAGCAGCGTAGAGGACGGACCAGCCTACGAGCAGTACTTC
CDR3: CASSVEDGPAYEQYF

V: TRBV5-1
J: TRBJ2-2
D: NA
size: NA
DNA: TGCGCCAGCAGTAGACGGGGGATCAACACCGGGGAGCTGTTTTTT
CDR3: CASSRRGINTGELFF

V: TRBV4-2
J: TRBJ2-5
D: NA
size: once
DNA: TGTGCCAGCAGCCAAGAGCCCCAGAGGCTAGAGACCCAGTACTTC
CDR3: CASSQEPQRLETQYF

V: TRBV9
J: TRBJ2-7
D: TRBD2
size: NA
DNA: TGTGCCAGCAGCGTAAGGGAGGGACTTTCCTACGAGCAGTACTTC
CDR3: CASSVREGLSYEQYF

V: TRBV6-5
J: TRBJ2-7
D: NA
size: NA
DNA: TGTGCCAGCAGTTACCAGGTTTCCTACGAGCAGTACTTC
CDR3: CASSYQVSYEQYF

V: TRBV6-4
J: TRBJ1-2
D: NA
size: NA
DNA: TGTGCCAGCAGTGAGAGTCCAGGGTCATTTGGGGCCTATGGCTACACCTTC
CDR3: CASSESPGSFGAYGYTF

V: TRBV5-4
J: TRBJ1-4
D: TRBD1
size: NA
DNA: TGTGCCAGCAGCTTGGAACAGGGGGCCACAACTAATGAAAAACTGTTTTTT
CDR3: CASSLEQGATTNEKLFF

V: TRBV19
J: TRBJ2-1
D: NA
size: NA
DNA: TGTGCCAGTTGGGACAACTCCTACAATGAGCAGTTCTTC
CDR3: CASWDNSYNEQFF

V: TRBV4-1
J: TRBJ2-5
D: NA
size: NA
DNA: TGCGCCAGCAGCCAAGGGGAGTTTCCAGGGGATGAGGAGGAGACCCAGTACTTC
CDR3: CASSQGEFPGDEEETQYF

V: TRBV29-1
J: TRBJ2-7
D: NA
size: NA
DNA: TGCAGCGTGGGCCCTCGTTTATTCTCCTACGAGCAGTACTTC
CDR3: CSVGPRLFSYEQYF

V: TRBV2
J: TRBJ1-3
D: NA
size: once
DNA: TGTGCCAGCAGTGGCCGAGGGGACCCCTCCAGTGGCTCTGGAAACACCATATATTTT
CDR3: CASSGRGDPSSGSGNTIYF

V: TRBV7-9
J: TRBJ2-5
D: NA
size: NA
DNA: TGTGCCAGCAGCCCGCCTTGGGAACAAGAGACCCAGTACTTC
CDR3: CASSPPWEQETQYF

V: TRBV11-2
J: TRBJ1-2
D: NA
size: NA
DNA: TGTGCCAGCAGCTTATACATTACTAACTATGGCTACACCTTC
CDR3: CASSLYITNYGYTF

V: TRBV7-9
J: TRBJ2-5
D: NA
size: NA
DNA: TGTGCCAGCAGCTCTCCACAGGGGAGGGGAGAGACCCAGTACTTC
CDR3: CASSSPQGRGETQYF

V: TRBV4-1
J: TRBJ1-1
D: NA
size: NA
DNA: TGCGCCAGCAGCCAACCAGACAGAGAGGGTTGGGGCGGGACTGAAGCTTTCTTT
CDR3: CASSQPDREGWGGTEAFF

V: TRBV12-2
J: TRBJ2-7
D: NA
size: NA
DNA: TGTGCAAGTCGCCCAACTAGCGGGGGACGGTACGAGCAGTACTTC
CDR3: CASRPTSGGRYEQYF

V: TRBV30
J: TRBJ2-7
D: TRBD1
size: NA
DNA: TGTGCCTGGAGGGAGACAGGGGCCCCATGGGAGCAGTACTTC
CDR3: CAWRETGAPWEQYF

V: TRBV6-5
J: TRBJ1-2
D: TRBD1
size: NA
DNA: TGTGCCAGCAGTTACCTGGGGACAGGAGATGGCTACACCTTC
CDR3: CASSYLGTGDGYTF

V: TRBV5-6
J: TRBJ1-1
D: TRBD1
size: NA
DNA: TGTGCCAGCAGCTTGGCCGGGACAGGGGGCACTGAAGCTTTCTTT
CDR3: CASSLAGTGGTEAFF

V: TRBV6-2/TRBV6-3
J: TRBJ2-7
D: NA
size: NA
DNA: TGTGCCAGCAGTTACTCGTCGTCAGGGCAGTACTTC
CDR3: CASSYSSSGQYF

V: TRBV4-1
J: TRBJ2-7
D: NA
size: NA
DNA: TGCGCCAGCAGCCAAGTCTCCAGAGCCTACGAGCAGTACTTC
CDR3: CASSQVSRAYEQYF

V: TRBV5-1
J: TRBJ2-7
D: TRBD1
size: NA
DNA: TGCGCCAGCAGCGGGTACAGGGGAAACTACGAGCAGTACTTC
CDR3: CASSGYRGNYEQYF

V: TRBV28
J: TRBJ2-2
D: TRBD2
size: once
DNA: TGTGCCAGCACGGAGGCTAGCGGGAGGGGAGATACCGGGGAGCTGTTTTTT
CDR3: CASTEASGRGDTGELFF

V: TRBV30
J: TRBJ1-2
D: NA
size: NA
DNA: TGTGCCTGGAGTGTACGAAGGACGGACTATGGCTACACCTTC
CDR3: CAWSVRRTDYGYTF

V: TRBV5-6
J: TRBJ1-5
D: NA
size: NA
DNA: TGTGCCAGCAGCTCGACAGGTTTTAGCAATCAGCCCCAGCATTTT
CDR3: CASSSTGFSNQPQHF

V: TRBV28
J: TRBJ2-3
D: TRBD2
size: NA
DNA: TGTGCCAGCAGTTACCCGACTAGCGGCCTTTTTGATACGCAGTATTTT
CDR3: CASSYPTSGLFDTQYF

V: TRBV6-5
J: TRBJ1-1
D: NA
size: once
DNA: TGTGCCAGCAGAGTCCCTTCCGGGAACACTGAAGCTTTCTTT
CDR3: CASRVPSGNTEAFF